The 21 T cell receptor beta chains reported below all come from one sample, sequenced in a study of Ad26.COV2.S vaccination and SARS-CoV-2 variants. Here immunoSEQ multiplex PCR was the method, and the copy in TCRdb shows in-frame clones only, minus some. The profile covers hundreds of thousands of clones, with roughly 90% appearing a single time and about 1.5% taken by the ten largest. Treatment of the sample: approximately 18 received Ad26.COV2.S at low or high dose, single or two shots; 5 received placebo; per-sample allocation not given. Sampling happened 63 days after the first vaccine or placebo injection. Sample: peripheral blood, taken in a trial of Ad26.COV2.S vaccine versus placebo. These receptors came from a person aged 18-65 years who received the Ad26.COV2.S COVID-19 vaccine or a placebo.

This chain joins TRBV5-4 and TRBJ2-5; 7 bases are shared with TRBD1. The trim removed 0 bases at V and 0 bases at J, leaving 2 bases unmatched. The V gene's germline CDR1 is SGHNT and CDR2 YYREEE (reference sequence). This CDR3 has 15 amino acids. The CDR3 protein is CASSLAGQYQETQYF. The CDR3 DNA sequence: TGTGCCAGCAGCTTGGCGGGACAGTACCAAGAGACCCAGTACTTC.

This clone showed up many times. CDR3 DNA: TGTGCCAGCAGTCATCCTTTTTATAGCTCCTACAATGAGCAGTTCTTC. Protein product: CASSHPFYSSYNEQFF. The chain joins TRBV5-4 to TRBJ2-1; D unclear. This CDR3 is 16 amino acids long. V lost 5 bases and J 0 bases, leaving 15 bases between the germline ends. The germline V gene encodes CDR1 SGHNT and CDR2 YYREEE (reference sequence).

The chain couples TRBV13 to TRBJ2-3, with 7 nucleotides matching TRBD1. Germline values: CDR1 PRHDT, CDR2 FYEKMQ (reference sequence). J gave up 4 bases and V 5 bases, and 9 bases lay outside the gene matches. This CDR3 comprises 15 residues. For the CDR3, the DNA is TGTGCCAGCAGCCCCGGACAGGCCCCCGCAGATACGCAGTATTTT. Translating gives CASSPGQAPADTQYF. Full variable domain (remainder filled in from reference TRBV13 and TRBJ2-3): AAGVIQSPRHLIKEKRETATLKCYPIPRHDTVYWYQQGPGQDPQFLISFYEKMQSDKGSIPDRFSAQQFSDYHSELNMSSLELGDSALYFCASSPGQAPADTQYFGPGTRLTVL.

In its sample, this clone was seen once. The chain combines TRBV7-9 with TRBJ2-3; D is undetermined. The CDR3 covers 13 residues. The V gene lost 6 bases and the J gene lost 6 bases, with 13 bases spanning the gap. Per the germline V gene, CDR1 is SEHNR and CDR2 is FQNEAQ (reference sequence). In nucleotides, the CDR3 is TGTGCCAGCAGTTCCGGAGCTGGCGATACGCAGTATTTT. Its translation: CASSSGAGDTQYF.

V and J are TRBV10-3 and TRBJ1-3, with D unclear. Between the trimmed V and J ends, which lost 6 bases and 0 bases, there was a span of 9 bases. Germline V gene lookup returns CDR1 ENHRY and CDR2 SYGVKD. This CDR3 region has 14 residues. The CDR3 sequence: CAIRPDISGNTIYF. The CDR3, as DNA: TGTGCCATCAGACCCGACATCTCTGGAAACACCATATATTTT.

Comment on this clone: Other DNA sequences of this sample code for an identical CDR3. The V call is TRBV24-1, the J call TRBJ1-1; D gene uncertain. Looked up from germline, CDR1 is KGHDR and CDR2 is SFDVKD. V was cut by 1 base and J by 3 bases, with 5 bases left in between. CDR3 size: 13 residues. CDR3 DNA sequence: TGTGCCACCAGTGATTTCTCCTACACTGAAGCTTTCTTT. This translates into CATSDFSYTEAFF.

The chain carries TRBV7-2 and TRBJ2-7; 8 bases fit TRBD1. V lost 4 bases to trimming and J lost 3 bases; unmatched junction nucleotides: 17. The length of the CDR3 is 18 residues. Per the germline V gene, CDR1 is SGHTA and CDR2 is FQGNSA. CDR3 in DNA: TGTGCCAGCAGCTCCAGAGGTAGTGGACAGGGACAAAGCTACGAGCAGTACTTC. This translates into CASSSRGSGQGQSYEQYF.

This chain connects TRBV7-9 to TRBJ2-5, with TRBD2 identical over 8 bases. The CDR3 loop spans 15 amino acids. Germline loops: CDR1 SEHNR, CDR2 FQNEAQ (reference sequence). With V trimmed by 2 bases and J by 5 bases, 7 bases remained unmatched. The CDR3 DNA is TGTGCCAGCAGCTTATCGGGAGGGGTGTTGGAGACCCAGTACTTC. This codes for CASSLSGGVLETQYF.

Only a few counts were recorded for this clone. The CDR3 bases are TGTGCCAGCAGACAATCTACCGGGAACACCGGGGAGCTGTTTTTT. Protein: CASRQSTGNTGELFF. The chain links TRBV6-5 to TRBJ2-2; D not resolved. The V end lost 6 bases, the J end lost 1 base, and 12 bases lay between the germline ends. Per the germline V gene, CDR1 is MNHEY and CDR2 is SVGAGI. The CDR3 extends over 15 amino acids.

The chain employs TRBV11-2 and TRBJ1-2; 9 bases are a match to TRBD1. Unmatched junction bases numbered 8, after V lost 5 bases and J lost 4 bases. The CDR3 is 15 amino acids. Germline V gene sequence: CDR1 SGHAT, CDR2 FQNNGV. CDR3 sequence (DNA): TGTGCCAGCAGCGCAGAACAGGGGGCCGGCTATGGCTACACCTTC. This codes for CASSAEQGAGYGYTF.

V usage is TRBV27 and J usage is TRBJ1-1, with a tentative D call TRBD1 (6 bases). The germline V and J ends were trimmed by 8 bases and 3 bases, with 22 bases remaining between them. Per the germline V gene, CDR1 is MNHEY and CDR2 is SMNVEV (reference sequence). This CDR3 is 16 amino acids long. This CDR3 is CASRSTPGGGDTEAFF. The CDR3 DNA is TGTGCCAGCCGAAGTACCCCCGGGGGCGGGGACACTGAAGCTTTCTTT.

V gene TRBV7-2 combines with J gene TRBJ1-5; 11 bases are shared with TRBD1. The CDR3 has 16 amino acids. The J segment lost 6 bases and the V segment lost 5 bases, leaving 9 bases of the junction unmatched. Germline lookup yields CDR1 SGHTA and CDR2 FQGNSA. CDR3 nucleotides: TGTGCCAGCAGCCCCCGGACAGGGGGCTTTGGTCAGCCCCAGCATTTT. It encodes CASSPRTGGFGQPQHF. The full variable domain, with the rest looked up from reference TRBV7-2 and TRBJ1-5, is GAGVSQSPSNKVTEKGKDVELRCDPISGHTALYWYRQSLGQGLEFLIYFQGNSAPDKSGLPSDRFSAERTGGSVSTLTIQRTQQEDSAVYLCASSPRTGGFGQPQHFGDGTRLSIL.

This chain links TRBV18 with TRBJ2-7, with 8 bases aligning to TRBD2. Germline lookup yields CDR1 KGHSH and CDR2 LQKENI. V shed 2 bases and J 4 bases; nucleotides not matched to a gene: 7. The CDR3 runs 15 residues. The CDR3 here is CASSPDSSGRYEQYF. CDR3 nucleotides: TGTGCCAGCTCACCAGACTCCAGCGGGAGATACGAGCAGTACTTC.

This clone was observed once. The CDR3 reads CASSFGTLNTEAFF. The CDR3 nucleotides are TGTGCCAGCAGCTTCGGGACATTGAACACTGAAGCTTTCTTT. The gene calls are TRBV9 and TRBJ1-1, with D possibly TRBD1 on 6 matching bases. The germline V gene has CDR1 SGDLS and CDR2 YYNGEE. CDR3 length: 14 amino acids. V dropped 4 bases and J dropped 0 bases, with 10 bases sitting between them.

The rearrangement uses TRBV27 and TRBJ2-7; TRBD2 agrees at 10 bases. The V gene's germline CDR1 is MNHEY and CDR2 SMNVEV (reference sequence). Trimming took 6 bases from V and 6 from J; bases not matched to a gene: 11. This CDR3 region has 15 residues. Written as DNA, the CDR3 is TGTGCCAGCAGGGATAGCGGGAGGCTCAGGGGCGAGCAGTACTTC. This encodes CASRDSGRLRGEQYF.

The rearrangement joins TRBV7-2 to TRBJ2-3; the match to TRBD1 covers 11 bases. Germline CDR1 is SGHTA and CDR2 is FQGNSA. The CDR3 sequence is 16 residues long. V gave up 5 bases and J gave up 6 bases; unmatched junction bases: 10. CDR3 sequence (DNA): TGTGCCAGCAGCCTCGCGCTGGGACAGGGGGTGGATACGCAGTATTTT. Residues: CASSLALGQGVDTQYF.

V usage is TRBV5-5 and J usage is TRBJ2-7, with 11 bases that match TRBD1. The CDR3 consists of 19 residues. Trimming took 3 bases from V and 6 from J; bases not matched to a gene: 20. CDR1 is SGHKS, CDR2 YYEKEE, per germline (reference sequence). For the CDR3, the DNA is TGTGCCAGCAGCTCGGGACCTTTCCGATGGGACAGGGGGACCGGCGAGCAGTACTTC. This translates into CASSSGPFRWDRGTGEQYF.

The chain uses TRBV6-5 and TRBJ2-7; D is perhaps TRBD1 (5 bases). CDR3 length: 12 residues. The germline gives CDR1 MNHEY, CDR2 SVGAGI. V gave up 4 bases and J gave up 3 bases, with 7 bases separating them. CDR3 loop: CASSSTVYEQYF. The CDR3 nucleotides read TGTGCCAGCAGTTCGACAGTCTACGAGCAGTACTTC.

The chain is built from TRBV5-1 and TRBJ2-7, with a weak D call TRBD2 (6 bases). Per germline, CDR1 SGHRS and CDR2 YFSETQ. The CDR3 loop spans 14 amino acids. The ends were cut back, 3 bases at V and 3 bases at J, with 13 bases in the middle. The CDR3 sequence is CASSSSGVNYEQYF. The CDR3 bases are TGCGCCAGCAGCTCCTCGGGAGTGAACTACGAGCAGTACTTC.

This chain links TRBV3-1 (or the pseudogene TRBV3-2) with TRBJ2-1, with 12 bases identical to TRBD1. The CDR3 spans 16 residues. The germline CDR1 and CDR2 sequences are LGHDT and YNNKEL (reference sequence). The junction had 5 bases not matched to a gene; V was cut back by 0 bases and J by 8 bases. As DNA, the CDR3 is TGTGCCAGCAGCCAAGATCCCGGGACAGGGGGCCATGAGCAGTTCTTC. Amino acids: CASSQDPGTGGHEQFF.

This rearrangement joins TRBV30 to TRBJ1-1; D gene unclear. Germline V gene lookup returns CDR1 GTSNPN and CDR2 SVGIG (reference sequence). There are 14 residues in the CDR3. V was shortened by 0 bases and J by 5 bases, with 13 bases between the two germline ends. CDR3 residues: CAWSVLGGITEAFF. CDR3 in DNA: TGTGCCTGGAGTGTACTAGGTGGGATTACTGAAGCTTTCTTT.